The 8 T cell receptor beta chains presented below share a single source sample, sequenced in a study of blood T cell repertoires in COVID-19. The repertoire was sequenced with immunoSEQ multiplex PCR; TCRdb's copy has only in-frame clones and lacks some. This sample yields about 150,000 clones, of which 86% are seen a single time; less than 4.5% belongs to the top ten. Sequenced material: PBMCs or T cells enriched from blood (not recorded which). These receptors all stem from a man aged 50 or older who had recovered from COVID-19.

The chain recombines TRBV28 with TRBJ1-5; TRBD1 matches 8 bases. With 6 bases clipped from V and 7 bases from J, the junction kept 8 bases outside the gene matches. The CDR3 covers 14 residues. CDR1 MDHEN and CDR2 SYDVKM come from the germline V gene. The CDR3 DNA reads TGTGCCAGCAGGCGTACAGGGGGTCGGCAGCCCCAGCATTTT. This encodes CASRRTGGRQPQHF.

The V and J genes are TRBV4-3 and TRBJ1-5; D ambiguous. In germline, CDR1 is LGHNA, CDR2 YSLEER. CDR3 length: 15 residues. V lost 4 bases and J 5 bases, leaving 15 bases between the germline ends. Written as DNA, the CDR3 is TGCGCCAGCAGCCCAGGACGAGGGAGCCATCAGCCCCAGCATTTT. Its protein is CASSPGRGSHQPQHF.

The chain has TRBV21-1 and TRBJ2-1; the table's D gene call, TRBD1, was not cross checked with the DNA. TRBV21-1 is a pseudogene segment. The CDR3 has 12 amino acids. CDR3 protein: CASNSPNNEQFF. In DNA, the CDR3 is TGTGCCAGCAACAGCCCAAACAATGAGCAGTTCTTC.

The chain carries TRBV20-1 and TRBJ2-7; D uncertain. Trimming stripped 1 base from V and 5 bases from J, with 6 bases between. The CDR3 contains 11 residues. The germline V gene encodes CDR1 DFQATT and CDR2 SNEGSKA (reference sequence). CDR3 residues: CSARALNEQYF. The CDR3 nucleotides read TGCAGTGCTAGAGCCCTTAACGAGCAGTACTTC.

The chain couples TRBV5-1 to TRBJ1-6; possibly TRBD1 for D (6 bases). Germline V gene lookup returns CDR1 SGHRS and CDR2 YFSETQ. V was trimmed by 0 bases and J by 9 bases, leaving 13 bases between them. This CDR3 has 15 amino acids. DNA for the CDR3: TGCGCCAGCAGCTTGGCTTCAGGGGAGAGTTCACCCCTCCACTTT. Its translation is CASSLASGESSPLHF. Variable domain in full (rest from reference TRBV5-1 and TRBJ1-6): KAGVTQTPRYLIKTRGQQVTLSCSPISGHRSVSWYQQTPGQGLQFLFEYFSETQRNKGNFPGRFSGRQFSNSRSEMNVSTLELGDSALYLCASSLASGESSPLHFGNGTRLTVT.

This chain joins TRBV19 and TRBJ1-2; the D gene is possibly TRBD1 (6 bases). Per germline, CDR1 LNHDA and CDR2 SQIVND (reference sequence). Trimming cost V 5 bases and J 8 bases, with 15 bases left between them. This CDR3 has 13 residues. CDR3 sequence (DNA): TGTGCCAGTAGTGGGGGCGTCCTCGGCGGCTACACCTTC. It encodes CASSGGVLGGYTF.

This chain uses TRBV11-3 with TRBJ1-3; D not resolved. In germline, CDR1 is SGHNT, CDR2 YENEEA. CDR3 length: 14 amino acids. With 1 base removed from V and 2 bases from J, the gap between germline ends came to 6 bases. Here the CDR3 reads CASSLGPAGNTIYF. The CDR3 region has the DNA TGTGCCAGCAGCTTAGGTCCGGCTGGAAACACCATATATTTT.

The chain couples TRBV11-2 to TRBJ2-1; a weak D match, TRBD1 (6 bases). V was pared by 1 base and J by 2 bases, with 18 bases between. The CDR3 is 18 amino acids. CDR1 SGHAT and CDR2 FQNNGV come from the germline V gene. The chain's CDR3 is CASSLAPLGAYTYNEQFF. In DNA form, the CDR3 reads TGTGCCAGCAGCTTAGCCCCTTTGGGGGCGTACACCTACAATGAGCAGTTCTTC.